This T cell receptor beta chain was sequenced during a study of blood T cell repertoires in COVID-19. This clone was recorded a few times. Method: immunoSEQ multiplex PCR; TCRdb's copy keeps in-frame clones and lacks some. There are under 250,000 clones in the sample; more than 65% occur only once, and roughly an eighth lies in the top ten. CDR1 and CDR2 (germline): SGHRS, YFSETQ. The CDR3 contains 15 residues. J was trimmed by 3 bases and V by 2 bases; bases with no gene match: 5. Source material: peripheral blood. The rearrangement uses TRBV5-1 and TRBJ2-7; TRBD1 matches at 10 bases. The clonotype was recovered from a human donor in a cohort sampled during active COVID-19. CDR3 loop: CASSLPTGGGYEQYF. CDR3 nucleotides: TGCGCCAGCAGCTTACCGACAGGGGGCGGCTACGAGCAGTACTTC. Using reference TRBV5-1 and TRBJ2-7 for the parts outside the CDR3, the full variable domain is KAGVTQTPRYLIKTRGQQVTLSCSPISGHRSVSWYQQTPGQGLQFLFEYFSETQRNKGNFPGRFSGRQFSNSRSEMNVSTLELGDSALYLCASSLPTGGGYEQYFGPGTRLTVT.